This TCR beta chain was captured by sequencing in a study of vaccination and CD4 T cells after COVID-19. Study at large: Convalescent study patients returned SARS-CoV-2 positive nasal swab PCR results, with nine mild cases and one severe. The peptides that stimulated the cells were overlapping spike peptides from SARS-CoV-2, HCoV-NL63, HCoV-OC43 and HCoV-229E.

As to treatment: approximately 9-day PBMC culture with coronavirus spike peptide pools or control peptides (ViraFEST assay). The culture of roughly 2 million PBMCs per well included 9.5 to 10 IU/ml IL-2 and around 11 ug/ml peptide pools. This CDR3 comprises 13 residues. V was trimmed by 8 bases and J by 1 base, leaving 10 bases between them. CDR1 WNHNN and CDR2 SYGVQD come from the germline V gene (reference sequence). Cultured CD4+ T-cell DNA underwent Oncomine TCR Beta short-read sequencing. One entry per CDR3 protein, called by TCRdb with MiXCR from the PCR reads. Of about 21,000 distinct CDR3 sequences listed, 45% to 60% are singletons. A note on this clonotype: Its antigen is undetermined.

The source material was CD4+ T cells from blood, cultured in vitro. This clonotype originated in a human donor who had recovered from COVID-19. The chain uses TRBV10-1 and TRBJ2-3; possibly TRBD2 for D (6 bases). The DNA for the CDR3 is TGCGCCAGCGCCCCGGGAGGCACAGATACGCAGTATTTT. This encodes CASAPGGTDTQYF.